This T cell receptor (beta chain) was observed in a study of shared clonotypes between healthy human individuals. The assay was immunoSEQ multiplex PCR, and TCRdb's table has in-frame clones only and misses some. Of 450,000 to 500,000 clones listed, over 60% are singletons. V was clipped by 4 bases and J by 0 bases, with 13 bases between them. This CDR3 contains 15 residues. Germline lookup yields CDR1 SGDLS and CDR2 YYNGEE. The study, taken as a whole, reports: Tissue TCR repertoires likely differ from these blood-only repertoires.

Extraction of genomic DNA in unsorted samples used about 90 million PBMCs. Turning to this clone: Its antigen is still unknown.

The clonotype originates from a woman aged 40 to 50 in good health. Some clones in this sample may be carry-over from other donors' samples. The source material was PBMCs. The V gene is TRBV9, the J gene TRBJ1-1; D remains unclear. The CDR3, as DNA: TGTGCCAGCAGCCCCGGCTCAGGCATGAACACTGAAGCTTTCTTT. Its protein product is CASSPGSGMNTEAFF.